The 6 T cell receptor beta chains in this list originate from one sample, sequenced in a study of OX40 agonist ivuxolimab in advanced cancers. Sequencing used immunoSEQ multiplex PCR; TCRdb keeps in-frame clones, though not all of them. The sample shows tens of thousands of clones, approximately 85% of them seen only once. The source material was CD4+ or CD8+ T cells sorted from blood, sampled in a trial of the OX40 agonist ivuxolimab. These receptors were taken from an adult with an advanced solid tumor such as melanoma, head and neck, liver or kidney cancer.

The rearrangement uses TRBV6-5 and TRBJ2-7; 7 bases align to TRBD1. This CDR3 comprises 15 residues. J lost 5 bases, V lost 5 bases, and 12 bases had no gene match. Germline V gene data show CDR1 as MNHEY and CDR2 as SVGAGI. In nucleotides, the CDR3 is TGTGCCAGCAGTGTACCTTTGGGACAGCTCGACGAGCAGTACTTC. Translation: CASSVPLGQLDEQYF.

V gene TRBV19 combines with J gene TRBJ1-2, with 8 bases matching TRBD1. J lost 7 bases, V lost 4 bases, and 8 bases had no gene match. The CDR3 sequence is 14 residues long. CDR1 is LNHDA and CDR2 is SQIVND in the germline V gene (reference sequence). The DNA for the CDR3 is TGTGCCAGTAGTACCCCAGGGGGCGTAGGTGGCTACACCTTC. Its protein product is CASSTPGGVGGYTF.

J is TRBJ2-5 and V is TRBV2; the match to TRBD1 covers 8 bases. This CDR3 contains 15 residues. Germline CDR1 and CDR2: SNHLY and FYNNEI. The V and J ends lost 4 bases and 1 base, in that order; junction bases with no gene match: 5. CDR3 region: CASSGSGGLQETQYF. The CDR3 region has the DNA TGTGCCAGCAGTGGCTCAGGGGGCCTCCAAGAGACCCAGTACTTC. The full variable domain, rest sourced from reference TRBV2 and TRBJ2-5, is EPEVTQTPSHQVTQMGQEVILRCVPISNHLYFYWYRQILGQKVEFLVSFYNNEISEKSEIFDDQFSVERPDGSNFTLKIRSTKLEDSAMYFCASSGSGGLQETQYFGPGTRLLVL.

V usage is TRBV28 and J usage is TRBJ1-2, with 7 bases aligning to TRBD1. V lost 4 bases and J lost 3; bases outside the gene matches: 5. Germline assignment: CDR1 MDHEN and CDR2 SYDVKM. This CDR3 has 14 amino acids. The CDR3 spells CASSSGQEDYGYTF. DNA of the CDR3: TGTGCCAGCAGTTCCGGACAGGAGGACTATGGCTACACCTTC.

This chain connects TRBV19 to TRBJ2-1, with D perhaps matching TRBD2 (6 bases). CDR3 size: 14 residues. The germline V gene has CDR1 LNHDA and CDR2 SQIVND (reference sequence). Trimming took 7 bases from V and 3 from J, leaving 13 bases between them. CDR3 in DNA: TGTGCCAGTAAGGGGCGGGGTGTCTACAATGAGCAGTTCTTC. This gives the protein CASKGRGVYNEQFF.

The chain recombines TRBV7-9 with TRBJ1-4, with D possibly TRBD1 on 6 matching bases. V lost 5 bases and J lost 6, with 16 bases in between. Looked up from germline, CDR1 is SEHNR and CDR2 is FQNEAQ (reference sequence). The CDR3 sequence is 15 residues long. This CDR3 is CASSPLLGGDEKLFF. In DNA form, the CDR3 reads TGTGCCAGCAGCCCCCTGTTGGGGGGCGATGAAAAACTGTTTTTT.